This T cell receptor beta chain appears in the sequencing data of a study of blood T cell repertoires in COVID-19. On the study more broadly: Material from acute and convalescent COVID-19 was sourced from the United States, Italy and Spain.

Germline V gives CDR1 SGHNT, CDR2 YYREEE (reference sequence). Trimming shortened V by 0 bases and J by 0 bases, and 8 bases separated the two germline ends. There are 15 residues in the CDR3. Profiling relied on immunoSEQ multiplex PCR, and the TCRdb table lists in-frame clones only, not all of them. Here the sample spans about 270,000 clones, 83% being singletons. In this sample, this clone turned up once. Other DNA variants within this sample encode the same CDR3. Input material: peripheral blood. The sequence was collected from a woman aged 45 to 65 who had recovered from COVID-19. The V gene is TRBV5-4, the J gene TRBJ2-3; no reliable D call. CDR3 DNA sequence: TGTGCCAGCAGCTTGGGAGGCACTAGCACAGATACGCAGTATTTT. This sequence encodes CASSLGGTSTDTQYF.